Each of the 19 T cell receptor beta chains below was sequenced from the same sample in a study of blood T cell repertoires in COVID-19. Sequencing used immunoSEQ multiplex PCR; TCRdb keeps in-frame clones, though not all of them. The data hold about 23,000 clones, with around 90% observed a single time. Sequenced material: peripheral blood. Receptor source: a woman over 75 with active COVID-19.

The chain is built from TRBV4-1 and TRBJ1-2; the D is unclear. Germline V gene data show CDR1 as MGHRA and CDR2 as YSYEKL. V lost 6 bases and J lost 5, with 22 bases in between. The CDR3 contains 16 residues. DNA of the CDR3: TGCGCCAGCAGTCCCAGCCAAGATCTAACGGGGTATGGCTACACCTTC. This encodes CASSPSQDLTGYGYTF.

The chain joins TRBV12-3 or TRBV12-4 to TRBJ2-7; weak D call: TRBD1 (6 bases). V lost 6 bases, J lost 2 bases, and 11 bases lay in between. CDR3 length: 13 residues. The CDR3 nucleotides read TGTGCCAGCAGCGTACAGGGCCCCTACGAGCAGTACTTC. This codes for CASSVQGPYEQYF.

V is TRBV7-2 and J is TRBJ2-7, with a tentative D call TRBD1 (6 bases). V shed 1 base and J shed 2 bases, with 6 bases lying between them. The CDR3 runs to 13 residues. Germline CDR1 and CDR2: SGHTA and FQGNSA. CDR3 in DNA: TGTGCCAGCAGCTTAGGGACAGCCTACGAGCAGTACTTC. Translating gives CASSLGTAYEQYF.

For this clone: Other DNA sequences of this sample code for an identical CDR3. V gene TRBV7-2 combines with J gene TRBJ2-5; D gene uncertain. The CDR3 sequence is 13 residues long. The germline V gene encodes CDR1 SGHTA and CDR2 FQGNSA. The ends were cut back, 2 bases at V and 1 base at J, with 5 bases in the middle. The DNA for the CDR3 is TGTGCCAGCAGCTTATCACTCCAAGAGACCCAGTACTTC. This codes for CASSLSLQETQYF.

To note about this clone: At one of its ends the junction is not consistent with the germline gene, which may arise from a read error. The CDR3 here is CASSFKRGGRDF. The CDR3 region has the DNA TGTGCCAGCAGCTTCAAGCGGGGGGGTCGGGACTTC. The J gene is TRBJ2-7, the V gene TRBV11-2; TRBD2 matches at 10 bases. The germline V gene encodes CDR1 SGHAT and CDR2 FQNNGV. This CDR3 region has 12 residues.

V usage is TRBV7-2 and J usage is TRBJ2-5; TRBD2 agrees at 9 bases. The CDR3 spans 14 residues. Germline lookup yields CDR1 SGHTA and CDR2 FQGNSA. The trim removed 1 base at V and 7 bases at J, leaving 4 bases unmatched. CDR3: CASSLEGGGVTQYF. In DNA, the CDR3 is TGTGCCAGCAGCTTAGAGGGCGGGGGGGTGACCCAGTACTTC.

The J gene is TRBJ2-5, the V gene TRBV4-3, with D possibly being TRBD1 (6 bases). This CDR3 comprises 17 residues. Germline CDR1 LGHNA, CDR2 YSLEER. Between the trimmed V and J ends, which lost 0 bases and 1 base, there was a span of 15 bases. CDR3 sequence (DNA): TGCGCCAGCAGCCAAGATTACTCTGGCAGGGGCCAAGAGACCCAGTACTTC. This codes for CASSQDYSGRGQETQYF.

The chain joins TRBV7-3 to TRBJ2-2; 9 bases are shared with TRBD2. Germline-derived CDR1 and CDR2 are SGHTA and FQGTGA. The CDR3 spans 16 residues. V gave up 5 bases and J gave up 2 bases; unmatched junction bases: 6. Written as DNA, the CDR3 is TGTGCCAGCAGCCCGGGTAGCGGGGGCAACACCGGGGAGCTGTTTTTT. Translated, it gives CASSPGSGGNTGELFF.

In this sample, this clone turned up once. The chain carries TRBV6-2 or TRBV6-3 and TRBJ2-7, with 10 bases lining up with TRBD2. CDR3 size: 15 residues. Germline values: CDR1 MNHEY, CDR2 SVGEGT. V dropped 6 bases and J dropped 5; count of bases not matched to a gene: 10. CDR3 in amino acids: CASSLTGLAIHEQYF. The CDR3 DNA sequence: TGTGCCAGCAGCCTAACGGGACTAGCGATCCACGAGCAGTACTTC.

V is TRBV2 and J is TRBJ2-1; TRBD1 is a possible D gene (6 bases). V dropped 7 bases and J dropped 5 bases, with 6 bases sitting between them. The CDR3 has 11 residues. Germline-derived CDR1 and CDR2 are SNHLY and FYNNEI. The DNA of the CDR3 is TGTGCCAGCAAGGGGGACAATGAGCAGTTCTTC. Translation gives CASKGDNEQFF.

J is TRBJ2-7 and V is TRBV7-2, with a tentative D call TRBD2 (6 bases). The V gene's germline CDR1 is SGHTA and CDR2 FQGNSA. The CDR3 spans 13 residues. V was clipped by 3 bases and J by 7 bases, with 13 bases between them. CDR3 protein: CASSLGLEREQYF. As DNA, the CDR3 is TGTGCCAGCAGCTTGGGACTTGAGAGGGAGCAGTACTTC.

The J gene is TRBJ1-2, the V gene TRBV6-2 or TRBV6-3; TRBD1 agrees at 7 bases. The CDR3 extends over 14 amino acids. Losses at the gene ends were 6 bases for V and 0 bases for J; bases not matched to a gene: 4. In germline, CDR1 is MNHEY, CDR2 SVGEGT. CDR3 amino acids: CASSDRATNYGYTF. The DNA of the CDR3 is TGTGCCAGCAGCGACAGGGCTACTAACTATGGCTACACCTTC.

The chain combines TRBV7-8 with TRBJ2-7; possible D gene TRBD1, 7 bases. This CDR3 has 14 amino acids. V lost 5 bases to trimming and J lost 0 bases, with 11 bases between them. CDR1 is SGHVS and CDR2 is FQNEAQ in the germline V gene. Written as DNA, the CDR3 is TGTGCCAGCAGCCGCGGGACAGTCTCCTACGAGCAGTACTTC. Translated, it gives CASSRGTVSYEQYF.

As for this clone: One end of the junction is discordant with germline, which a read error may explain. The V call is TRBV5-1, the J call TRBJ2-3; a weak D match, TRBD2 (6 bases). The CDR3 has 16 residues. CDR1 is SGHRS and CDR2 is YFSETQ in the germline V gene. As DNA, the CDR3 is TGCGCCAGCACCTTGGCCACTAGCCCTAGCACAGATACGCAGTATTTT. Translating it yields CASTLATSPSTDTQYF. Full variable domain (outside the CDR3, taken from reference TRBV5-1 and TRBJ2-3): KAGVTQTPRYLIKTRGQQVTLSCSPISGHRSVSWYQQTPGQGLQFLFEYFSETQRNKGNFPGRFSGRQFSNSRSEMNVSTLELGDSALYLCASTLATSPSTDTQYFGPGTRLTVL.

The rearrangement joins TRBV18 to TRBJ2-7; D remains unclear. The CDR3 is 13 amino acids. Per germline, CDR1 KGHSH and CDR2 LQKENI. Trimming pared 5 bases from V and 1 base from J, leaving 9 bases between. The CDR3 reads CASSDRVSYEQYF. For the CDR3, the DNA is TGTGCCAGCTCAGATAGAGTGTCCTACGAGCAGTACTTC.

The chain uses TRBV29-1 and TRBJ1-2; D ambiguous. Looked up from germline, CDR1 is SQVTM and CDR2 is ANQGSEA. V was clipped by 7 bases and J by 1 base, with 16 bases between them. There are 14 residues in the CDR3. The CDR3 reads CSAEVSSGNYGYTF. The CDR3 nucleotides are TGCAGCGCTGAGGTTTCCAGCGGTAACTATGGCTACACCTTC.

V and J are TRBV9 and TRBJ1-1; 8 bases fit TRBD1. Germline V gives CDR1 SGDLS, CDR2 YYNGEE. This CDR3 is built from 14 residues. After removal of 4 bases from V and 5 bases from J, the junction contained 7 bases not matched to a gene. CDR3 residues: CASSSQDRATEAFF. For the CDR3, the DNA is TGTGCCAGCAGCTCTCAGGACAGGGCTACTGAAGCTTTCTTT. The complete variable domain, with remaining parts taken from reference TRBV9 and TRBJ1-1, reads DSGVTQTPKHLITATGQRVTLRCSPRSGDLSVYWYQQSLDQGLQFLIQYYNGEERAKGNILERFSAQQFPDLHSELNLSSLELGDSALYFCASSSQDRATEAFFGQGTRLTVV.

The chain has TRBV10-3 and TRBJ2-5; 7 bases are a match to TRBD2. The germline V gene has CDR1 ENHRY and CDR2 SYGVKD. The CDR3 has 16 residues. V shed 10 bases, J shed 0 bases, and the junction held 14 bases outside the gene matches. CDR3 coding DNA: TGTGCCACCTTGGACCTTGGTGCGGGGGACCAAGAGACCCAGTACTTC. This encodes CATLDLGAGDQETQYF.

The genes are TRBV19 and TRBJ2-3, with 8 nucleotides matching TRBD1. The CDR3 is made up of 16 amino acids. Germline V gene data show CDR1 as LNHDA and CDR2 as SQIVND (reference sequence). V trimming: 5 bases; J trimming: 1 base; junction bases outside the gene matches: 8. In DNA form, the CDR3 reads TGTGCCAGTAGTGCCTGGCCGGGACAGGGCACAGATACGCAGTATTTT. Protein product: CASSAWPGQGTDTQYF.